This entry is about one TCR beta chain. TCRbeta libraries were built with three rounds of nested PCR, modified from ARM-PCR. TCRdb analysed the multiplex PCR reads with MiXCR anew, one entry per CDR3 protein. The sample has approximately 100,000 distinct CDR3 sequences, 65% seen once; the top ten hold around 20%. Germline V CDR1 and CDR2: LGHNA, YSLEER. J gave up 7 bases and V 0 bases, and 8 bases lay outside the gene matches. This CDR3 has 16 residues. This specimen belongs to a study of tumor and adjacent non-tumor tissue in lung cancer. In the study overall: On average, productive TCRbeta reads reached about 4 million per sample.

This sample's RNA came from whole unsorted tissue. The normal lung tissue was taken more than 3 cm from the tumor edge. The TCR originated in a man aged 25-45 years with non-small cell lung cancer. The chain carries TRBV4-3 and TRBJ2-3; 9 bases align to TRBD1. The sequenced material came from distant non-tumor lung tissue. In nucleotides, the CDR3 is TGCGCCAGCAGCCAAGATGCAACAGGGGGCGGGCATACGCAGTATTTT. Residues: CASSQDATGGGHTQYF.